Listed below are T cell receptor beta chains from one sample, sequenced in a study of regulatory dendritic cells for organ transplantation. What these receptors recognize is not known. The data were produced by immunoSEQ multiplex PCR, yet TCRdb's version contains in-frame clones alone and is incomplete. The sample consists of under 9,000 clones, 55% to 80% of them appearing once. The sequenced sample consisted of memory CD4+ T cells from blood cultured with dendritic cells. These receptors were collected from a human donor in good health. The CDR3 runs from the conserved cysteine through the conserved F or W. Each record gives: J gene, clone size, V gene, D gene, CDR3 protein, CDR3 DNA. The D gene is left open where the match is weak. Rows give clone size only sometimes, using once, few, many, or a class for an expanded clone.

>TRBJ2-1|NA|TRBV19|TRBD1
CASTRQGVGDNEQFF
TGTGCCAGTACGAGACAGGGTGTGGGCGACAATGAGCAGTTCTTC
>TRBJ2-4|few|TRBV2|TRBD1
CASANRGTPGDIQYF
TGTGCCAGCGCGAACAGGGGCACCCCCGGGGACATTCAGTACTTC
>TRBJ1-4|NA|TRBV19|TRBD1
CASRNSGQGDEKLFF
TGTGCCAGTCGAAACTCGGGACAGGGTGATGAAAAACTGTTTTTT
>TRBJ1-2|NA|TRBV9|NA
CASSVGGELRPRGISGYTF
TGTGCCAGCAGCGTAGGGGGGGAGTTGAGACCCAGAGGGATAAGTGGCTACACCTTC
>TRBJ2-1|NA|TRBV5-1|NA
CASSPQGQSSYNEQFF
TGCGCCAGCAGCCCACAGGGACAATCCTCCTACAATGAGCAGTTCTTC
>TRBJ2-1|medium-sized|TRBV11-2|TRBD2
CASSSSLAGVGNEQFF
TGTGCCAGCAGCTCCTCACTAGCGGGGGTTGGTAATGAGCAGTTCTTC
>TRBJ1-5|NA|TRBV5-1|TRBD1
CASSLDGTENQPQHF
TGCGCCAGCAGCTTGGACGGGACAGAAAATCAGCCCCAGCATTTT
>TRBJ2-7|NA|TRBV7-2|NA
CASSSAPGRSHEQYF
TGTGCCAGCAGCTCCGCCCCGGGGAGGTCCCACGAGCAGTACTTC
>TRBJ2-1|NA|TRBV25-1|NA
CASSELSEQFF
TGTGCCAGCAGTGAACTATCCGAGCAGTTCTTC
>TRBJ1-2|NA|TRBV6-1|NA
CASSEESGSYAGYTF
TGTGCCAGCAGTGAAGAATCAGGATCCTATGCGGGCTACACCTTC
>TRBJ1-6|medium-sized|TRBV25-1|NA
CASRAGQINNSPLHF
TGTGCCAGCAGGGCCGGACAGATCAATAATTCACCCCTCCACTTT
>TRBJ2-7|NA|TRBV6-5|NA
CASRERGRVYEQYF
TGTGCCAGCCGGGAGAGGGGAAGAGTCTACGAGCAGTACTTC
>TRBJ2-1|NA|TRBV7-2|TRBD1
CASSRWDRGNEQFF
TGTGCCAGCAGCCGATGGGACAGGGGAAATGAGCAGTTCTTC
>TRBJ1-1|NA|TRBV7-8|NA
CASSLEQAYMNTEAFF
TGTGCCAGCAGCTTAGAACAGGCCTACATGAACACTGAAGCTTTCTTT
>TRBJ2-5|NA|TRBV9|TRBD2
CASSVASGGYQETQYF
TGTGCCAGCAGCGTGGCTAGCGGGGGTTACCAAGAGACCCAGTACTTC
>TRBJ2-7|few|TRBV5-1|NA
CASSPSGGQVTYEQYF
TGCGCCAGCAGCCCGTCGGGGGGACAGGTGACCTACGAGCAGTACTTC
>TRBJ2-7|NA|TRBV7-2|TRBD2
CASSLAGGAPQYF
TGTGCCAGCAGCCTAGCGGGGGGTGCCCCGCAGTACTTC
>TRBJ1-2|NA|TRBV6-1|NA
CASIRPGGDNGYTF
TGTGCCAGCATCCGGCCGGGGGGCGATAATGGCTACACCTTC
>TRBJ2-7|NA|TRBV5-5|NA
CASSLGFLGGPYEQYF
TGTGCCAGCAGCTTGGGATTCTTGGGGGGGCCCTACGAGCAGTACTTC
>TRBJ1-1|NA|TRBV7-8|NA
CASSYREGGTEAFF
TGTGCCAGCAGCTACAGGGAAGGGGGCACTGAAGCTTTCTTT
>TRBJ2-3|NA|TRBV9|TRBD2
CASSVAPAGGGKDTQYF
TGTGCCAGCAGCGTAGCTCCAGCGGGGGGGGGTAAAGATACGCAGTATTTT
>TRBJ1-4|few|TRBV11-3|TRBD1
CASSSPGQGKRQLFF
TGTGCCAGCAGCAGCCCGGGACAGGGCAAGAGGCAACTGTTTTTT
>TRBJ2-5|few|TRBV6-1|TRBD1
CASISVQGAGETQYF
TGTGCCAGCATTTCAGTACAGGGGGCCGGGGAGACCCAGTACTTC
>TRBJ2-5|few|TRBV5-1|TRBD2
CASSEGGTSGGQETQYF
TGCGCCAGCAGCGAGGGGGGGACTAGCGGGGGCCAAGAGACCCAGTACTTC
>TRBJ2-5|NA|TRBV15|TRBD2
CATSGGRSSGGSRETQYF
TGTGCCACCAGCGGAGGGAGGTCAAGCGGGGGTTCCAGGGAGACCCAGTACTTC
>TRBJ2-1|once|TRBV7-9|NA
CASGEANRYNEQFF
TGTGCCAGCGGGGAGGCCAATCGATACAATGAGCAGTTCTTC
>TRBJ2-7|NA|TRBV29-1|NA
CSVRQASYEQYF
TGCAGCGTCCGACAGGCGTCCTACGAGCAGTACTTC
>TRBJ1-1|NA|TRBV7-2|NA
CASSPPGLMNTEAFF
TGTGCCAGCAGCCCGCCGGGACTCATGAACACTGAAGCTTTCTTT
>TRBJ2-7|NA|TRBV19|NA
CASRSWDNSYEQYF
TGTGCCAGTCGCTCTTGGGACAACTCCTACGAGCAGTACTTC
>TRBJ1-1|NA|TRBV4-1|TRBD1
CASAPPGQKNTEAFF
TGCGCCAGTGCCCCTCCGGGACAGAAGAACACTGAAGCTTTCTTT
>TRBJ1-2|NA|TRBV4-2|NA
CASSLATVPNYGYTF
TGTGCCAGCAGCTTGGCAACAGTTCCTAACTATGGCTACACCTTC
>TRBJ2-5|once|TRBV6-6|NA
CASSYSGGPTETQYF
TGTGCCAGCAGTTACTCTGGGGGCCCGACGGAGACCCAGTACTTC
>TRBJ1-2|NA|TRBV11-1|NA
CASSTTGYYGYTF
TGTGCCAGCAGCACTACAGGGTACTATGGCTACACCTTC
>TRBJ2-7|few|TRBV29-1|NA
CSVVPAGNYEQYF
TGCAGCGTTGTCCCCGCGGGGAACTACGAGCAGTACTTC
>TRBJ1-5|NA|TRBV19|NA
CASSLGRESRQPQHF
TGTGCCAGTAGTTTAGGACGGGAGTCTAGGCAGCCCCAGCATTTT
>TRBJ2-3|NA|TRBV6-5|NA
CASSYGGSGLLDTQYF
TGTGCCAGCAGTTACGGAGGTAGCGGACTTTTGGATACGCAGTATTTT
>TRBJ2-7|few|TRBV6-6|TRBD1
CASSNRGPYEQYF
TGTGCCAGCAGCAACAGGGGGCCCTACGAGCAGTACTTC
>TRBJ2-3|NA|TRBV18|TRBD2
CASSYGRQPADTQYF
TGTGCCAGCTCGTACGGGAGGCAGCCCGCAGATACGCAGTATTTT
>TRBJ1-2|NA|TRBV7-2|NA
CASSLAPGKYGYTF
TGTGCCAGCAGCTTAGCGCCCGGTAAATATGGCTACACCTTC
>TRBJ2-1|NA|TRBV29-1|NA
CSVGQGGYNEQFF
TGCAGCGTTGGGCAGGGCGGTTACAATGAGCAGTTCTTC
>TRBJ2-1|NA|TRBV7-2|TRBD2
CASSLSSGGVNEQFF
TGTGCCAGCAGCCTCTCGTCCGGGGGGGTCAATGAGCAGTTCTTC